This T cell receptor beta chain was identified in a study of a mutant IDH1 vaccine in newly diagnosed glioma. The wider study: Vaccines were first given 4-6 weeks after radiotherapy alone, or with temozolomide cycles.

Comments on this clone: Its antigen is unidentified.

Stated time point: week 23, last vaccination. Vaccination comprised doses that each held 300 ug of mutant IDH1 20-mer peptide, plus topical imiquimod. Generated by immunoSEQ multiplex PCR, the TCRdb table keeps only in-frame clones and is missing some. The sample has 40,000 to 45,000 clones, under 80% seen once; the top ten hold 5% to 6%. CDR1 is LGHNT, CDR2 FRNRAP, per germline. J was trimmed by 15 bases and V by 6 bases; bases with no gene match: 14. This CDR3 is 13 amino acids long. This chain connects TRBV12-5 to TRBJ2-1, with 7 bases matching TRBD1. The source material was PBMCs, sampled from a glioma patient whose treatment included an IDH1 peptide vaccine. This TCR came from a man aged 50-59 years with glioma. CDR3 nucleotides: TGTGCTAGTGGCTCTGACAGGGTACCCTCTCGGTTCTTC. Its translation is CASGSDRVPSRFF.